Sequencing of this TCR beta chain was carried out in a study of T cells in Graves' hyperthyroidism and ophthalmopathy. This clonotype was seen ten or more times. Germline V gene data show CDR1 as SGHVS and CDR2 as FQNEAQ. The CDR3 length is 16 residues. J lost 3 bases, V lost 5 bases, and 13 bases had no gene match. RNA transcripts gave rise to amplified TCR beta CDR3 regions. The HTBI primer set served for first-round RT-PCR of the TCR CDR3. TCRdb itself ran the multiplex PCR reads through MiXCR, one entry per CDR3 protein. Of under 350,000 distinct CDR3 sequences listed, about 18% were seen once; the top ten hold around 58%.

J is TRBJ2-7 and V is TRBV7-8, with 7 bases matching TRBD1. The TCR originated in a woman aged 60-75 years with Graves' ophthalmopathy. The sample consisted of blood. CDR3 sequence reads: CASSPKAGTAFYEQYF. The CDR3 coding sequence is TGTGCCAGCAGCCCGAAAGCCGGGACAGCTTTCTACGAGCAGTACTTC.